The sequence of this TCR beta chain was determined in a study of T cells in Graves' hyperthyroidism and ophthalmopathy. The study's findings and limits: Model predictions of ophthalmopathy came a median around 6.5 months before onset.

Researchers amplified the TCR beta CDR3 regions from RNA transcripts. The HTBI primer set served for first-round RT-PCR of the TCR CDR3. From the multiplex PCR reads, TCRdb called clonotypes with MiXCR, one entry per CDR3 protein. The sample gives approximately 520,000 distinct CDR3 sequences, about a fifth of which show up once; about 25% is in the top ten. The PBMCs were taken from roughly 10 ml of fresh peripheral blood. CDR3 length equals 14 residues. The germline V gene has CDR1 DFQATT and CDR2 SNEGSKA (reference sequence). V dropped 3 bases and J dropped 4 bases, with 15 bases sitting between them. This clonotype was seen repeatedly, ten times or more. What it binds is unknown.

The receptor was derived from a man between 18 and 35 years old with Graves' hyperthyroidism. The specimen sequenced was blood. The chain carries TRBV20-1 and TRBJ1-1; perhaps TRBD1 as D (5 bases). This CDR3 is CSARVLAGATEAFF. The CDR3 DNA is TGCAGTGCTAGGGTTCTTGCCGGGGCCACTGAAGCTTTCTTT.